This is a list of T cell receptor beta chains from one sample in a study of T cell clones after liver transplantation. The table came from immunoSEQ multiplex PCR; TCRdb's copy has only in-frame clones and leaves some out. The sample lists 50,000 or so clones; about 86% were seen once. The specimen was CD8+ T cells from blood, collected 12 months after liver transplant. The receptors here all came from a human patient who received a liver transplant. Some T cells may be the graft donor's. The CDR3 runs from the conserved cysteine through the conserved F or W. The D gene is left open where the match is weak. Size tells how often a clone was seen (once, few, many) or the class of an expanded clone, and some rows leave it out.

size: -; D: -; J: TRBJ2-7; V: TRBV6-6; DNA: TGTGCCAGCAGTTACTCTGGCAGGGCCCACGAGCAGTACTTC; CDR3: CASSYSGRAHEQYF
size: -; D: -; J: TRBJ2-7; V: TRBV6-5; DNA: TGTGCCAGCAGTTTCGCGGGGGCTATGGTCGAGCAGTACTTC; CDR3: CASSFAGAMVEQYF
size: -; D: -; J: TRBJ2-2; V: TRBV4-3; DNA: TGCGCCAGCAGCCAAGTAGTTCCCGGGGAGCTGTTTTTT; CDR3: CASSQVVPGELFF
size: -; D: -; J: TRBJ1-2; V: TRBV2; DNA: TGTGCCAGCAGTGATGTCTCTGAGGGGAGGAACTATGGCTACACCTTC; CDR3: CASSDVSEGRNYGYTF
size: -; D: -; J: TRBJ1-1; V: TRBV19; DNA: TGTGCCAGTAGTCTGGCCCGCGTGTTGGGGGCCCCTAACACTGAAGCTTTCTTT; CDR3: CASSLARVLGAPNTEAFF
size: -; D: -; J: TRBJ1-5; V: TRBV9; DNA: TGTGCCAGCAGCGTAGGGATAGGGGCTCACGTCACTAATCAGCCCCAGCATTTT; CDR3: CASSVGIGAHVTNQPQHF
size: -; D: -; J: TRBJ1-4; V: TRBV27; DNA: TGTGCCAGCAGTTTATGGGCAGGGGTGGTGGAGGAAAAACTGTTTTTT; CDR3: CASSLWAGVVEEKLFF
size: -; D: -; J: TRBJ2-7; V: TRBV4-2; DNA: TGTGCCAGCAGCCCATCAGTAGTCCACGAGCAGTACTTC; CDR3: CASSPSVVHEQYF
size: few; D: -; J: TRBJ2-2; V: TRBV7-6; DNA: TGTGCCAGCAGCGCGACAGGAATTGGGGGCACCGGGGAGCTGTTTTTT; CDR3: CASSATGIGGTGELFF
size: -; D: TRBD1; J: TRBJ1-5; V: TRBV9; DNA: TGTGCCAGCAGCCCCCGTCCCGGGACAGGGGGCGCGAGTCAGCCCCAGCATTTT; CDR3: CASSPRPGTGGASQPQHF
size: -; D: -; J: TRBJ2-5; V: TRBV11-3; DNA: TGTGCCAGCAGCCCTAATAATGGCGGACCGGAGACCCAGTACTTC; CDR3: CASSPNNGGPETQYF
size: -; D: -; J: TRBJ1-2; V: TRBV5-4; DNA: TGTGCCAGCAGCCCGGGGAGTAACTATGGCTACACCTTC; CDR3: CASSPGSNYGYTF
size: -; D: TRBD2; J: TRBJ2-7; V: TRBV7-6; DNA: TGTGCCAGCAGCTTGCTAGCGGACCACTACGAGCAGTACTTC; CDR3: CASSLLADHYEQYF
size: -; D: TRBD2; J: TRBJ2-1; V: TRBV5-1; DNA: TGCGCCAGCAGCTCTGGGACCCCTCGGCTAGCGGGAGCGGTGTTTGAAGTGCGCAATGAGCAGTTCTTC; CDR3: CASSSGTPRLAGAVFEVRNEQFF
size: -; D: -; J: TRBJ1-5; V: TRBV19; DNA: TGTGCCAGTAGTAGCAATCAGCCCCAGCATTTT; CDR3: CASSSNQPQHF
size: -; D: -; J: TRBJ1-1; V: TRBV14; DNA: TGTGCCAGCAGCCAAGGTTTCATCAGGGTCCCTGAAGCTTTCTTT; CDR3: CASSQGFIRVPEAFF
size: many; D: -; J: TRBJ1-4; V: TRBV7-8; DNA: TGTGCCAGCAGCTTAGGTTCAGAGGATGAAAAACTGTTTTTT; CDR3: CASSLGSEDEKLFF
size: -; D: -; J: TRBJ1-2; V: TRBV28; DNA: TGTGCCAGCAGTTTGGCCCGGGAAAACTATGGCTACACCTTC; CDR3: CASSLARENYGYTF
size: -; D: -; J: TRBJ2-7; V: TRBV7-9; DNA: TGTGCCAGCAGCTTAGGGTTGCAGAAGTACGAGCAGTACTTC; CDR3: CASSLGLQKYEQYF
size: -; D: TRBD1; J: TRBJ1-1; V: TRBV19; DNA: TGTGCCAGTAGCTCAAAGACAGGGGAGGGAACTGAAGCTTTCTTT; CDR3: CASSSKTGEGTEAFF
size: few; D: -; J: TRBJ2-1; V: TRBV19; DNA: TGTGCCAGTAGCCGGACTTCGCCGTACAATGAGCAGTTCTTC; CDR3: CASSRTSPYNEQFF
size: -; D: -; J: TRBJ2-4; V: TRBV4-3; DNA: TGCGCCAGCAGCCCCCGGAGGGGGGGAGGAAACATTCAGTACTTC; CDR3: CASSPRRGGGNIQYF
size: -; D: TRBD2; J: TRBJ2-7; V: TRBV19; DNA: TGTGCCAGTTCCCTAGCGGGATACTACGAGCAGTACTTC; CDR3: CASSLAGYYEQYF
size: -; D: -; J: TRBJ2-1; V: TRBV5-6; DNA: TGTGCCAGCAGCTTGGTCAGGGAAGGTCTTAGAAATGAGCAGTTCTTC; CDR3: CASSLVREGLRNEQFF
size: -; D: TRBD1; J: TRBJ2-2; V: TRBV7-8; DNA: TGTGCCAGCAGCTTTCTGCAGGGGGCATCCGGGGAGCTGTTTTTT; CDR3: CASSFLQGASGELFF
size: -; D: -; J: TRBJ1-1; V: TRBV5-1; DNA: TGCGCCAGCAGCTTCGGAGGGGACACTGAAGCTTTCTTT; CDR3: CASSFGGDTEAFF
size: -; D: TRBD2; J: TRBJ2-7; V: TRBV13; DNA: TGTGCCAGCAGTTTGCTAGCGGAAACCTACGAGCAGTACTTC; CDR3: CASSLLAETYEQYF
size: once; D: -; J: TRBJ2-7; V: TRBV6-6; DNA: TGTGCCAGCAGTTACTCGGCGGGACAGATGTCCTACGAGCAGTACTTC; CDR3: CASSYSAGQMSYEQYF
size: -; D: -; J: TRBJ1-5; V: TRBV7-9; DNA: TGTGCCAGCAGCTCCTCTCTGTATAGCAATCAGCCCCAGCATTTT; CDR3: CASSSSLYSNQPQHF
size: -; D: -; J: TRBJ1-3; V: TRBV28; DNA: TGTGCCAGCAGTCCGCGGGGGTTTGCTGGAAACACCATATATTTT; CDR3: CASSPRGFAGNTIYF
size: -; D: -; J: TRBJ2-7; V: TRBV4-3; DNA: TGCGCCAGCAGCCAAAGTAACAGGTTGTACGAGCAGTACTTC; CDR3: CASSQSNRLYEQYF
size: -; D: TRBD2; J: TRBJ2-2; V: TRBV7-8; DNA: TGTGCCAGCAGCATGACCGGGACTATCAACACCGGGGAGCTGTTTTTT; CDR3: CASSMTGTINTGELFF
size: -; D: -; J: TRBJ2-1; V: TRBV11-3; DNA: TGTGCCAGCAGCTCGTGGGGGTCGGGCAATGAGCAGTTCTTC; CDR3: CASSSWGSGNEQFF
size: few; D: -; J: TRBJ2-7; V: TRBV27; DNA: TGTGCCAGCAGTTTTGGCTCCTACGAGCAGTACTTC; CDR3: CASSFGSYEQYF
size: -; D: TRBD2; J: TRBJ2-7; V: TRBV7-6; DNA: TGTGCCAGCAGCCCCGGGACTAGCACAGGGGAGCAGTACTTC; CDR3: CASSPGTSTGEQYF
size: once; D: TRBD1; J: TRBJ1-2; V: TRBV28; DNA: TGTGCCAGCAGTTTAGTCCAGGGGGCGGATGGCTACACCTTC; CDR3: CASSLVQGADGYTF
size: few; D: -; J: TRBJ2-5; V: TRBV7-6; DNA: TGTGCCAGCAGCCACGGTGGGCTAGCTATCGAGACCCAGTACTTC; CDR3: CASSHGGLAIETQYF
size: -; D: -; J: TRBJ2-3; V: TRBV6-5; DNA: TGTGCCAGCAGTTACTCCGCGACAGTCACAGATACGCAGTATTTT; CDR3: CASSYSATVTDTQYF